This T cell receptor (beta chain) was recovered during a study of T cells in Graves' hyperthyroidism and ophthalmopathy (dated by TCRdb to about 2019). About the study as a whole: Peripheral blood samples were taken at the time of initial diagnosis, prior to any treatment. A discovery cohort of about a hundred patients, 43 with Graves' ophthalmopathy and 57 with stable Graves' hyperthyroidism, was used to find distinguishing TCR V-J signatures. The paper reports TCR Vbeta CDR3 sequencing of approximately 130 peripheral blood samples: 43 ophthalmopathy, under 80 hyperthyroidism and around 17 progressor patients. In addition, the study compared T-cell repertoires in thyroid tissue and in blood from 6 or 7 Graves' hyperthyroidism patients. Prospective prediction of ophthalmopathy was tested in an independent validation cohort of 18 to 20 hyperthyroidism patients and 17 patients who later progressed to ophthalmopathy. After sampling, hyperthyroidism patients received methimazole starting at 30 mg daily, and ophthalmopathy patients received high-dose intravenous methylprednisolone. The 100 or so discovery patients were randomly split 7:3 into training and test sets.

In the ophthalmopathy patients, disease was moderately to severely active, with a Clinical Activity Score of 3 or more, a NOSPECS grade of 4 or more, and a duration of less than 3 months. Any patient with an uncontrolled infection, another autoimmune disease, pregnancy or lactation was excluded. Diagnoses were established on the basis of clinical symptoms, serum thyroxine and TRAb, thyroid ultrasound, and orbital computed tomography. PBMCs were separated from roughly 10 ml of fresh peripheral blood using Ficoll-Paque density gradient centrifugation. Total RNA was extracted with Trizol reagent, and quality was checked on an Agilent 2100 Bioanalyzer. Study-wide findings and limitations: Most expanded thyroid clonotypes (frequency above 0.001) were also detected in blood, a finding suggesting that blood repertoires may reflect thyroid immune responses. Sample size was not statistically predetermined, and investigators were not blinded to group allocation. In validation, the model predicted progression to ophthalmopathy with around 71% sensitivity and 72% to 75% specificity, a median of about 6.7 months before onset. In cross-validation, a model built on a 13 V-J signature told ophthalmopathy apart from stable hyperthyroidism with less than 90% sensitivity and around 81% specificity, and in testing the same model reached 80%/75%.

The TCR beta CDR3 regions were amplified from the RNA transcripts. A first-round RT-PCR of the TCR CDR3 used the HTBI primer set with the Qiagen OneStep RT-PCR kit. Libraries were constructed in a second round of multiplex PCR, after which size selection and purification were carried out. Sequencing of the libraries was done on an Illumina HiSeq2000 using paired-end 100 bp reads. Concerning the study's data processing: Raw data were processed with SOAPnuke, discarding reads with adapters, uncalled bases, mean Phred below 15, or no exact constant-primer or identifier match. COPE v1.2.5 was used to merge the high-quality paired reads, and each unique nucleotide sequence was defined as a clonotype. MiTCR v1.1 was used to align clonotypes to the IMGT TRBV, TRBD and TRBJ reference segments. The analysis included only V-J combinations with a frequency above 0.0001, which together covered 98% to 99.2% of the repertoires. The TCS score was defined as F50 (clonal expansion) divided by E x V (chaos), with BLOSUM62-based TCRdist calculated between CDR3 peptides within each V-J. Welch's t-statistics and random forest reduced around 550 V-J features to roughly 13, which were used in a naive Bayes classifier (R e1071). TCRdb handled the public reads itself, with Q25 trimming in fastp and clone calling in MiXCR, and kept productive beta chains. A single entry per CDR3 protein holds the most common genes and DNA from its merged rows. TCRdb's processing, not the authors', yielded these V and J calls. The sample contains about 600,000 distinct CDR3 sequences, approximately 15% of them found a single time. Together, the top ten hold roughly 7.7% of the sample.

The germline V gene yields SGHAT for CDR1 and FQNNGV for CDR2. Trimming removed 4 bases from V and 8 bases from J; the gene matches leave 7 bases unexplained. Measured from the cysteine to the phenylalanine, the CDR3 is 15 residues long. Only the CDR3 DNA stays, 45 bases, in frame from base 1. There are many counts of this clonotype. It lacks a known antigen. Base qualities are not recorded, but no much larger clone differs from it by a single base. What was sequenced was blood. The receptor was isolated from a woman under 30 with Graves' ophthalmopathy. Recombination linked TRBV11-2 to TRBJ2-1; 11 central nucleotides agree with TRBD2. CDR3 sequence: CASSSRTSGFDEQFF. The DNA sequence reads TGTGCCAGCAGCTCCAGGACTAGCGGGTTCGATGAGCAGTTCTTC.